Reported below is one T cell receptor beta chain. In its sample, this clone was seen a few times. Its binding antigen is unknown. One base away there is no much larger clone; base qualities are not given. This entry is derived from a study of PD-L1 blockade in urothelial cancer (dated by TCRdb to the late 2010s). Regarding the complete study: All patients started therapy around 2014 and received atezolizumab 1,200 mg intravenously every 3 weeks. About 90% of the 29 patients were identified as males with urothelial cancer of bladder origin, and a prior smoking history was reported by 18 of 29 patients. An ECOG performance status of 0 or 1 was recorded for the patients, and 0 to 3 prior chemotherapy regimens had been received by the patients. Blood samples were analyzed at two time points: 3 weeks after treatment start (second dose) and 6 weeks after treatment start. Blood samples gave a median of about 130,000 T cells and approximately 80,000 unique TCRs, with a median clonality of 0.080. The study, an exploratory multi-omic analysis, examined somatic, immune and clinical correlates of response to PD-L1 blockade with atezolizumab in urothelial cancer. TCR sequencing covered pretreatment tumor samples and matched, serially collected peripheral blood taken before and after atezolizumab treatment. Progression-free survival longer than 6 months counted as durable clinical benefit, and TCR features were additionally tested against both progression-free and overall survival. In the same patients who had TCR sequencing, pretreatment tumors also underwent whole exome sequencing and RNA sequencing. Nine or ten patients reached durable clinical benefit, while 15 to 20 patients did not. Approximately 29 patients had pretreatment blood TCR-seq, around 25 had at least one posttreatment blood collection, and around 25 had tumor TCR-seq. General conclusions and limits of the study: A pretreatment peripheral blood TCR clonality below the median was linked to improved progression-free and overall survival. At 3 weeks after the start of treatment, tumor-associated TCR clones in peripheral blood had expanded more in patients with durable benefit (n ≈ 23, p = 0.022). Because the sample size was small (n of about 30) and many exploratory analyses were performed, the results are intended to be hypothesis-generating.

Each PCR received spiked-in synthetic TCR analog templates so that absolute template abundance could be estimated from read counts. Using the immunoSEQ assay, TCRbeta CDR3 regions were amplified from genomic DNA with bias-controlled V and J gene primers. Sequencing of rearranged TCRbeta segments was performed at approximately 20X coverage. Per the original workflow: Clustering was used to correct sequencing errors, and CDR3s were annotated against IMGT to assign V, D and J genes. Out-of-frame and stop-codon sequences were excluded, and only productive TCRbeta rearrangements were used in downstream analyses. Clonality was computed as one minus Shannon entropy normalized by the log of the number of unique productive sequences. Fisher's exact test with Benjamini-Hochberg correction, at a threshold of adjusted p below 0.01, was used to find clones that differed between time points or between blood and tumor. TCRdb stores this immuneACCESS table with in-frame sequences only. Part of the clones is absent; in the studies checked, under half of the shortfall reflects unresolved V genes, and no reason is known for the rest. V and J calls and clone size come straight from that table; D and trimming were deduced from the DNA. For this sample there are under 40,000 clones; more than 75% appear just once. The ten largest make up 3% to 4% of the sample.

Reading from cysteine to phenylalanine, the CDR3 counts 14 amino acids. Just the 42-base CDR3 DNA is kept, in frame starting at base 1. CDR1 and CDR2 (LNHDA, SQIVND) derive from the germline V gene (reference sequence). The germline V end is reduced by 6 bases and the J end by 2 bases; junction bases left unmatched: 4. The cohort included 25 to 30 patients with locally advanced or metastatic urothelial carcinoma who were treated at Memorial Sloan Kettering on a trial protocol. Peripheral blood mononuclear cells were collected pretreatment and during treatment, at between 1 and 8 total time points per patient. The Qiagen DNeasy Blood extraction kit was used to purify genomic DNA from total PBMCs and tumor samples. PBMCs were collected pretreatment and during treatment, and were isolated and stored as previously described.

The rearrangement combines TRBV19 with TRBJ1-2, with 9 middle bases fitting TRBD1. The clonotype comes from a man over 45 with urothelial cancer. Here the sequenced sample was PBMCs, taken around atezolizumab (anti-PD-L1) treatment. The nucleotides read TGTGCCAGTAGCAACGACAGGGGGAACTATGGCTACACCTTC. It translates to CASSNDRGNYGYTF.